This T cell receptor beta chain was sequenced for a study of T-cell memory formation after mild COVID-19. About the study: In these data, TCR clusters were largely donor specific. Study results and limitations: Clones shrinking between day 15 and 85 showed a balanced CD4/CD8 split, and those that grew later tilted toward CD4+. Mainly in CM and EM were contracting CD4+ clones; CD8+ were in EMRA.

This clonotype came up many times. The antigen is undetermined. The CDR3 has 13 amino acids. V lost 3 bases and J 3 bases, leaving 8 bases between the germline ends. Per germline, CDR1 KGHSH and CDR2 LQKENI. 5'RACE, which relied on constant-segment primers, yielded TCR alpha and TCR beta cDNA libraries carrying sample barcodes and UMIs. Using its own MiXCR run on the 5' RACE reads, TCRdb lists one record per CDR3 protein. The sample lists tens of thousands of distinct CDR3 sequences; 7% to 9.5% were seen once. The sequence was collected from a man aged 18 to 30 who had mild COVID-19 (a few samples of this study predate the infection). Cell type and time point are not known. The source material was PBMCs or a T cell subset sorted from them (not recorded which). The gene calls are TRBV18 and TRBJ1-1; D is unclear. CDR3 sequence: CASSPWPDTEAFF. CDR3 bases: TGTGCCAGCTCACCTTGGCCGGACACTGAAGCTTTCTTT.